The present TCR beta chain was sequenced within a study of identical twins. Study-wide results and limits: Weaker excess sharing between twins was seen in beta out-of-frame sequences. Within monozygotic twins, out-of-frame TCR alpha sharing was underestimated by the models.

The table lists this clonotype with many counts. Antigen: not known. TCRdb re-called the 5' RACE reads with MiXCR, one entry per CDR3 protein. The sample lists under 250,000 distinct CDR3 sequences; 9.4% were seen once. V was pared by 6 bases and J by 2 bases, with 8 bases of the junction left unmatched. Germline CDR1 ENHRY, CDR2 SYGVKD. This CDR3 has 15 amino acids. This chain joins TRBV10-3 and TRBJ2-3; 7 bases are a match to TRBD2. Material: memory (CD45RO+) T cells sorted from blood. This TCR was sampled from a woman aged 18-29 years in good health. The CDR3 sequence: CAIRETSRFTDTQYF. The DNA of the CDR3 is TGTGCCATCAGGGAGACTAGCAGATTCACAGATACGCAGTATTTT.